This is a list of T cell receptor beta chains from one sample in a study of glioma-infiltrating T cells after dendritic cell vaccination. Assay used: immunoSEQ multiplex PCR; TCRdb lists only in-frame clones, some missing. The table includes about 67,000 clones, 81% detected once. The source was blood, collected before dendritic cell vaccination. These receptors were collected from a human donor with glioblastoma. Each CDR3 is given with its conserved first and last residue. The D gene is left open where the match is weak. Clone size is shown for a subset of rows, as once, few, many or a class of expanded clone.

V gene,D gene,J gene,clone size,CDR3 DNA,CDR3 protein
TRBV4-1,NA,TRBJ1-2,NA,TGCGCCAGCAGCCAAGATCGGCAGGGGCCCTATGGCTACACCTTC,CASSQDRQGPYGYTF
TRBV5-1,TRBD2,TRBJ2-5,once,TGCGCCAGCAGCTTGGACGGGACTAGCGGGGGGGTTGACGAGACCCAGTACTTC,CASSLDGTSGGVDETQYF
TRBV19,NA,TRBJ2-4,NA,TGTGCCAGTAGTATGGGCAAACAGTTCCTAGCCAAAAACATTCAGTACTTC,CASSMGKQFLAKNIQYF
TRBV5-1,TRBD2,TRBJ2-1,NA,TGCGCCAGCAGCTTACTAGCGGGGGTTATCAATGAGCAGTTCTTC,CASSLLAGVINEQFF
TRBV6-1,NA,TRBJ1-5,NA,TGTGCCAGCAGTGAGCAAGACACAAGCAATCAGCCCCAGCATTTT,CASSEQDTSNQPQHF
TRBV9,TRBD2,TRBJ2-2,NA,TGTGCCAGCAGCGTAGCCGGGGGGGCGAACACCGGGGAGCTGTTTTTT,CASSVAGGANTGELFF
TRBV2,TRBD1,TRBJ1-5,NA,TGTGCCAGCAGGGCCGGGACAGGGGGCAATCAGCCCCAGCATTTT,CASRAGTGGNQPQHF
TRBV11-3,NA,TRBJ2-1,NA,TGTGCCAGCAGCTTGGGGGGGCCGGGGGACTACAATGAGCAGTTCTTC,CASSLGGPGDYNEQFF
TRBV2,NA,TRBJ2-3,NA,TGTGCCAGCAGTTCGGTTCAGGGCCGGGGCACAGATACGCAGTATTTT,CASSSVQGRGTDTQYF
TRBV14,NA,TRBJ1-1,NA,TGTGCCAGCAGCCCCTCGGGGGGGATGAACACTGAAGCTTTCTTT,CASSPSGGMNTEAFF
TRBV6-1,NA,TRBJ1-1,few,TGTGCCAGCACCGTGACGCAGGGCCCTGAAGCTTTCTTT,CASTVTQGPEAFF
TRBV10-3,TRBD1,TRBJ2-7,NA,TGTGCCATCAGTCGGGACAGGGGACCAGTCGAGCAGTACTTC,CAISRDRGPVEQYF
TRBV4-1,NA,TRBJ1-2,NA,TGCGCCAGCAGCCGGCCATCGGAACAGGGAGATGGCTACACCTTC,CASSRPSEQGDGYTF
TRBV9,TRBD1,TRBJ1-2,NA,TGTGCCAGTAGCAAACAGGGGGCGCGTGGCTACACCTTC,CASSKQGARGYTF
TRBV7-2,TRBD1,TRBJ2-3,NA,TGTGCCAGCAGCCATGACAGGGTTTTCACAGATACGCAGTATTTT,CASSHDRVFTDTQYF
TRBV7-3,NA,TRBJ2-3,few,TGTGCCAGCAGCCCGACTCCGGGGGTTGGCACAGATACGCAGTATTTT,CASSPTPGVGTDTQYF
TRBV5-1,TRBD1,TRBJ1-1,NA,TGCGCCAGCAGCTTGGTAGGGACAGTGAACACTGAAGCTTTCTTT,CASSLVGTVNTEAFF
TRBV14,NA,TRBJ1-2,once,TGTGCCAGCAGCGAGGACATAAACTATGGCTACACCTTC,CASSEDINYGYTF
TRBV5-8,NA,TRBJ2-7,few,TGTGCCAGCAGTTCGGAGCAGTACTTC,CASSSEQYF
TRBV9,NA,TRBJ2-5,NA,TGTGCCAGCAGCGTAGGGCCCTCTAGCAGAACCATTCAAGAGACCCAGTACTTC,CASSVGPSSRTIQETQYF
TRBV19,NA,TRBJ2-7,NA,TGTGCCAGTAGTCTATCAGGGGTCAATTCCTTCGAGCAGTACTTC,CASSLSGVNSFEQYF
TRBV4-2,NA,TRBJ1-5,NA,TGTGCCAGCAGCCAAGATAGGGGGGGGCGTCAGCCCCAGCATTTT,CASSQDRGGRQPQHF
TRBV27,TRBD1,TRBJ2-7,NA,TGTGCCAGCAGTGACCCGGGACAGGGGGACCACGAGCAGTACTTC,CASSDPGQGDHEQYF
TRBV11-2,TRBD1,TRBJ1-1,NA,TGTGCCAGCAGCCCAATCCTGACAGGGGGCTCAGGTGAAGCTTTCTTT,CASSPILTGGSGEAFF
TRBV5-6,TRBD2,TRBJ2-7,NA,TGTGCCAGCAGCCAGGGACTAGCGGGTTACTCCTACGAGCAGTACTTC,CASSQGLAGYSYEQYF
TRBV5-1,NA,TRBJ2-5,NA,TGCGCCAGCAGCTTGGCGCGGGTGTTACAAGAGACCCAGTACTTC,CASSLARVLQETQYF
TRBV10-3,TRBD1,TRBJ1-5,few,TGTGCCATCGGGACGACAGGGGGCTCCAGTAGCAATCAGCCCCAGCATTTT,CAIGTTGGSSSNQPQHF
TRBV6-5,TRBD1,TRBJ1-2,NA,TGTGCCAGCAGTTACTCGGCCAGGGGGTATGGCTACACCTTC,CASSYSARGYGYTF
TRBV7-2,TRBD2,TRBJ2-1,NA,TGTGCCAGCAGCTTATATTGGGGGGGGGACAATGAGCAGTTCTTC,CASSLYWGGDNEQFF
TRBV19,TRBD1,TRBJ2-7,NA,TGTGCCAGTAGTATCCTACCCCAGGGGGCATCTAAGGGGGAGCAGTACTTC,CASSILPQGASKGEQYF
TRBV28,NA,TRBJ1-2,once,TGTGCCAGCAGTAACACCCACTATGGCTACACCTTC,CASSNTHYGYTF
TRBV6-5,NA,TRBJ1-1,NA,TGTGCCAGCAGCTCGACGTCAAGGGGGAACACTGAAGCTTTCTTT,CASSSTSRGNTEAFF
TRBV30,TRBD1,TRBJ2-7,NA,TGTGCCTGGAGGATCTCGGGACAGGGAGGCGAGCAGTACTTC,CAWRISGQGGEQYF
TRBV6-6,NA,TRBJ1-1,few,TGTGCCAGCAGTTACTCGGAGAGTTTTAGAGCAGCTTTCTTT,CASSYSESFRAAFF
TRBV5-1,TRBD2,TRBJ2-3,NA,TGCGCCAGCAGCGCAGGCGGGGGGGCGGGCGATACGCAGTATTTT,CASSAGGGAGDTQYF
TRBV7-6,NA,TRBJ2-6,NA,TGTGCCAGCAGCTCCCCGGCTGGGGCCAACGTCCTGACTTTC,CASSSPAGANVLTF
TRBV6-1,NA,TRBJ1-1,NA,TGTGCCAGCAGTCATCCCACTACTACGAACGCTGAAGCTTTCTTT,CASSHPTTTNAEAFF
TRBV9,TRBD1,TRBJ1-1,NA,TGTGCCAGCAGCCCAGGACAGGGGGCATCTGAAGCTTTCTTT,CASSPGQGASEAFF
TRBV29-1,TRBD2,TRBJ2-5,NA,TGCAGCGTGGGTAGCGGGGGGGCAGGTGAGACCCAGTACTTC,CSVGSGGAGETQYF
TRBV5-5,NA,TRBJ1-1,once,TGTGCCAGCAGCGTCGACAGACTGAACACTGAAGCTTTCTTT,CASSVDRLNTEAFF
TRBV27,NA,TRBJ1-6,NA,TGTGCCAGCAGTTTTTACCACCGAGACAGGAATAATTCACCCCTCCACTTT,CASSFYHRDRNNSPLHF
TRBV7-7,TRBD2,TRBJ2-3,NA,TGTGCCAGCAGCGCCGGGGTAGCGGGGGAAGATACGCAGTATTTT,CASSAGVAGEDTQYF
TRBV7-2,TRBD1,TRBJ1-5,NA,TGTGCCAGCAGCTTAGTAACAGGGGAGCAGCCCCAGCATTTT,CASSLVTGEQPQHF
TRBV19,TRBD1,TRBJ1-1,NA,TGTGCCACTAGGGGGACAGGGCTGAACACTGAAGCTTTCTTT,CATRGTGLNTEAFF
TRBV7-9,NA,TRBJ1-4,NA,TGTGCCAGCAGCTTGAGCAGGACTAATGAAAAACTGTTTTTT,CASSLSRTNEKLFF
TRBV7-8,TRBD1,TRBJ2-1,NA,TGTGCCAGCAGCTTAGTACGGAGGACAGGACCTAATGAGCAGTTCTTC,CASSLVRRTGPNEQFF
TRBV2,NA,TRBJ1-2,NA,TGTGCCAGTGCCCGGACAGTTAACTATGGCTACACCTTC,CASARTVNYGYTF
TRBV7-9,TRBD1,TRBJ2-2,NA,TGTGCCAGCAGCCGACAGGGATCCACCGGGGAGCTGTTTTTT,CASSRQGSTGELFF
TRBV7-8,NA,TRBJ1-2,NA,TGTGCCAGCAGCTTAGGGGGGCAGGGTTATCTCCACTATGGCTACACCTTC,CASSLGGQGYLHYGYTF
TRBV7-9,TRBD2,TRBJ2-1,NA,TGTGCCAGCAGCTTAGCGCGGGGGGAGCAGGATGAGCAGTTCTTC,CASSLARGEQDEQFF
TRBV9,NA,TRBJ1-3,once,TGTGCCAGCAGCGCAACAGTAGCTGGAAACACCATATATTTT,CASSATVAGNTIYF
TRBV9,NA,TRBJ1-2,NA,TGTGCCAGCAGCGTTGACAGCTCTTATAACTATGGCTACACCTTC,CASSVDSSYNYGYTF
TRBV5-5,TRBD1,TRBJ1-4,medium-sized,TGTGCCAGCAGCCATAAGACAGGGCTATGGACGACTAATGAAAAACTGTTTTTT,CASSHKTGLWTTNEKLFF
TRBV5-1,TRBD1,TRBJ2-7,NA,TGCGCCAGCAGCTTGGACGGGACAGGGAACTACGAGCAGTACTTC,CASSLDGTGNYEQYF
TRBV5-4,TRBD1,TRBJ2-5,NA,TGTGCCAGCAGCCGCGACAGGGAAGAGACCCAGTACTTC,CASSRDREETQYF
TRBV28,NA,TRBJ2-3,few,TGTGCCAGCAGGGACAGTAGAGGTGGAGATACGCAGTATTTT,CASRDSRGGDTQYF
TRBV2,NA,TRBJ1-1,NA,TGTGCCAGCACGTTAAGGGAAAACAGGTTTGAGGCTTTCTTT,CASTLRENRFEAFF